Sequencing of this TCR beta chain was carried out in a study of T cells in localized non-small cell lung cancer. Note on this clone: The target antigen is unknown.

Overall study findings and caveats: Uninvolved adjacent lung had the highest recorded T cell clonality, with tumor below it. Researchers found a median approximately 60 of the top 100 tumor clones in adjacent lung. Heterogeneity within the tumor remains possible, as just one region underwent sequencing.

Repertoires were generated with immunoSEQ multiplex PCR, while TCRdb's copy carries only in-frame clones and drops some. The top ten clones hold around a fifth of a sample with 1,500 to 2,000 clones, around 37% of them seen once. The sequence derives from a woman aged 35 to 75 with stage I squamous cell lung carcinoma. The source material was lung tumor tissue, sampled before any cancer treatment.

CDR3 protein: CASSNQGINKQYF. CDR3 DNA: TGTGCCAGTAGTAATCAGGGGATCAACAAGCAGTACTTC. The V gene is TRBV19, the J gene TRBJ2-7; tentative D call: TRBD1 (6 bases). The CDR3 spans 13 residues. V gave up 4 bases and J gave up 8 bases, with 15 bases separating them. Germline values: CDR1 LNHDA, CDR2 SQIVND (reference sequence). The full variable domain, in which reference TRBV19 and TRBJ2-7 provide the parts outside the CDR3, is DGGITQSPKYLFRKEGQNVTLSCEQNLNHDAMYWYRQDPGQGLRLIYYSQIVNDFQKGDIAEGYSVSREKKESFPLTVTSAQKNPTAFYLCASSNQGINKQYFGPGTRLTVT.